This TCR beta chain comes out of a study of blood T cell repertoires in COVID-19 (dated by TCRdb to the early 2020s). Some background on the complete study: Collaborator samples came from the United States, Italy and Spain and covered acute and convalescent phases of COVID-19. The samples were drawn from the first 160 participants of the ongoing ImmuneRACE study and from 1,200 or so subjects provided by 6 global collaborators. Subjects who had been exposed to COVID-19, were actively infected with it, or had recovered from it provided the deeply sampled blood TCRbeta repertoires that made up the dataset. The repertoires were released in a freely available public database meant as a resource for research on the immune response to SARS-CoV-2. The prospective study material was composed of cDNA or gDNA derived from T cells, B-cell-depleted T cells, or PBMCs. Nearly every sample came with metadata listing a de-identified subject ID, COVID-19 status, age in years and sex. Where available, HLA class I and class II types were obtained from metadata supplied by the sample provider rather than from assay-based typing.

As regards this clone: What this receptor recognizes is not known. No base-level quality is on record; no much larger clone is a single base apart.

One collaborating source in Seattle enrolled patients while the patients were actively infected and followed the patients over time throughout the course of disease. Whole blood was collected in K2EDTA tubes by collaborating institutions according to the institutions' own protocols. For TCRbeta analysis, collaborator samples were shipped as frozen whole blood, as isolated PBMCs, or as DNA extracted from either sample type. TCRbeta CDR3 regions were amplified from genomic DNA using the immunoSEQ Assay, a bias-controlled multiplex PCR. In the original analysis: Within the assay, amplification of reference gene primers was used to estimate how many nucleated cells each sample contained. To quantify the absolute abundance of each unique TCRbeta CDR3 rearrangement, sequence reads were collapsed and filtered. Productive Simpson clonality was computed per sample as the square root of Simpson's diversity index over productive rearrangements. The immuneACCESS repertoire file appears here via TCRdb, limited to in-frame rearrangements. These files lack a portion of the clones; in checked studies, under half of the deficit traces to unresolved V genes, and the cause of the others is not known. V, J and clone size reflect that table, while D and trimming were determined from the DNA. The sample table records around 75,000 clones; under 90% of these occur just once. The ten largest clones add up to about an eighth of the sample.

Trimming leaves V shorter by 5 bases and J shorter by 9 bases, with the junction holding 6 bases beyond the gene matches. Taken from cysteine to phenylalanine, the CDR3 has 13 residues. The sequence is cut down to CDR3 DNA, 39 bases in frame from base 1. CDR1 and CDR2, looked up from the germline V gene, are MDHEN and SYDVKM. Beyond this particular receptor, the publication reports: The amount of clinical and demographic metadata varied by source and participant and was provided uncurated.

The receptor's source is a man between 45 and 60 years old with COVID-19, enrolled during active disease. The sample was peripheral blood. This receptor chain uses TRBV28 and TRBJ1-4; the junction holds 7 bases that match TRBD1. Here the CDR3 is given as CASSPGQSQKLFF. The DNA reads TGTGCCAGCAGTCCGGGACAGAGTCAAAAACTGTTTTTT.